A single sample gave rise to the 21 T cell receptor beta chains below, sequenced in a study of spatial heterogeneity in lung cancer. Sample time point: sample taken at primary tumor resection. TCRdb passed the 5' RACE reads through MiXCR, listing each CDR3 protein once. The sample lists about 39,000 distinct CDR3 sequences; 3.1% were seen once. The sample in question was normal lung tissue next to the tumor, obtained at surgery. All receptors derive from a male donor with early-stage non-small cell lung cancer.

This clonotype was recorded at least ten times. The CDR3: CASSSTRAGQVGELFF. CDR3 nucleotide sequence: TGCGCCAGCAGCTCAACCCGCGCAGGACAGGTCGGGGAGCTGTTTTTT. V usage is TRBV5-1 and J usage is TRBJ2-2, with 7 nucleotides matching TRBD1. CDR1 is SGHRS and CDR2 is YFSETQ in the germline V gene. Trimming cost V 3 bases and J 7 bases; bases outside gene matches: 12. There are 16 residues in the CDR3.

This clonotype was seen repeatedly, ten times or more. The chain recombines TRBV28 with TRBJ1-2, with D possibly matching TRBD1 (6 bases). The CDR3 has 15 amino acids. V lost 6 bases and J 8 bases, leaving 22 bases between the germline ends. CDR1 is MDHEN and CDR2 is SYDVKM in the germline V gene. CDR3 DNA sequence: TGTGCCAGCAGGCTCCGGGACACCCGTATGAAAGGCTACACCTTC. Amino acids: CASRLRDTRMKGYTF.

Notes on this clonotype: This may be a read error: a much more frequent sequence differs by one nucleotide. This is likely a read error, given that the CDR3 carries no conserved phenylalanine or tryptophan at its end. The rearrangement uses TRBV12-3 or TRBV12-4 and TRBJ2-5; weak D call: TRBD2 (5 bases). Trimming cost V 0 bases and J 3 bases, with 11 bases left between them. The CDR3 has 15 residues. Here the CDR3 reads CASSLALLEKETQYL. The DNA for the CDR3 is TGTGCCAGCAGTTTAGCGTTACTAGAGAAAGAGACCCAGTACCTC.

This clonotype was observed many times. This rearrangement joins TRBV12-3 or TRBV12-4 to TRBJ1-1; D is undetermined. Trimming pared 5 bases from V and 3 bases from J, leaving 10 bases between. The CDR3 runs to 13 residues. CDR3 nucleotide sequence: TGTGCCAGCAGTCCCTTACCGGACACTGAAGCTTTCTTT. Translating gives CASSPLPDTEAFF.

The table lists this clonotype with many counts. This chain's CDR3 is CASSSPDRQETQYF. DNA for the CDR3: TGTGCCAGCAGTTCCCCGGACAGGCAAGAGACCCAGTACTTC. The J gene is TRBJ2-5, the V gene TRBV28; TRBD1 agrees at 7 bases. Germline lookup yields CDR1 MDHEN and CDR2 SYDVKM. Trimming cost V 4 bases and J 2 bases; bases outside gene matches: 4. The CDR3 is 14 residues long.

This clonotype appeared many times. This chain links TRBV28 with TRBJ2-7, with TRBD2 identical over 9 bases. Trimming took 5 bases from V and 7 from J; bases not matched to a gene: 12. The CDR3 totals 15 residues. In germline, CDR1 is MDHEN, CDR2 SYDVKM. CDR3 amino acids: CASSAPASGTREQYF. The CDR3 nucleotides read TGTGCCAGCAGTGCCCCTGCTAGCGGGACTCGGGAGCAGTACTTC.

This clonotype was observed at least ten times. The V and J genes are TRBV18 and TRBJ1-5; TRBD1 is a possible D gene (5 bases). The CDR3 loop spans 17 amino acids. Trimming took off 3 bases at V and 2 bases at J, with 17 bases between the two ends. The germline gives CDR1 KGHSH, CDR2 LQKENI. CDR3 in DNA: TGTGCCAGCTCACCGACCTCAGCCAGGGCTGGCAATCAGCCCCAGCATTTT. Encoded protein: CASSPTSARAGNQPQHF. Drawing the rest from reference TRBV18 and TRBJ1-5, the complete variable domain is NAGVMQNPRHLVRRRGQEARLRCSPMKGHSHVYWYRQLPEEGLKFMVYLQKENIIDESGMPKERFSAEFPKEGPSILRIQQVVRGDSAAYFCASSPTSARAGNQPQHFGDGTRLSIL.

There are a few counts of this clonotype. V gene TRBV7-9 combines with J gene TRBJ2-3; D gene ambiguous. The length of the CDR3 is 14 residues. The V end was cut by 5 bases, the J end by 3 bases, with 12 bases between. Per germline, CDR1 SEHNR and CDR2 FQNEAQ (reference sequence). This CDR3 is CASSPTASTDTQYF. The DNA of the CDR3 is TGTGCCAGCAGCCCCACAGCATCAACAGATACGCAGTATTTT. Supplemented by reference TRBV7-9 and TRBJ2-3, the full variable domain reads DTGVSQNPRHKITKRGQNVTFRCDPISEHNRLYWYRQTLGQGPEFLTYFQNEAQLEKSRLLSDRFSAERPKGSFSTLEIQRTEQGDSAMYLCASSPTASTDTQYFGPGTRLTVL.

This clonotype was seen ten or more times. V and J are TRBV4-1 and TRBJ2-7; D is ambiguous. Germline CDR1 and CDR2: MGHRA and YSYEKL. Trimming took off 4 bases at V and 4 bases at J, with 20 bases between the two ends. This CDR3 contains 16 residues. The CDR3 sequence is CASSLEFPAPGYEQYF. The CDR3 DNA reads as TGCGCCAGCAGCCTCGAGTTTCCCGCACCCGGTTACGAGCAGTACTTC.

Ten or more counts support this clonotype. The rearrangement joins TRBV7-3 to TRBJ1-1; 7 bases are a match to TRBD1. The V gene end was trimmed by 2 bases and the J gene end by 4 bases; junction bases not matched to a gene: 4. Germline CDR1 SGHTA, CDR2 FQGTGA. The CDR3 consists of 14 residues. Written as DNA, the CDR3 is TGTGCCAGCAGCTTACAGGGGGGCGGCACTGAAGCTTTCTTT. This codes for CASSLQGGGTEAFF.

The rearrangement uses TRBV4-1 and TRBJ2-3; D might be TRBD2 (5 bases). The CDR3 consists of 15 residues. Trimming shortened V by 5 bases and J by 2 bases, and 14 bases separated the two germline ends. Per germline, CDR1 MGHRA and CDR2 YSYEKL. This chain's CDR3 is CASSSLLRATDTQYF. The CDR3 nucleotides read TGCGCCAGCAGCTCCCTCCTGCGGGCCACAGATACGCAGTATTTT.

The V gene is TRBV29-1, the J gene TRBJ2-5; no reliable D call. Trimming removed 5 bases from V and 6 bases from J, with 16 bases in between. There are 13 residues in the CDR3. Germline V CDR1 and CDR2: SQVTM, ANQGSEA. The CDR3 DNA sequence: TGCAGCGTTCGATGGACGGGCGAAAAGACCCAGTACTTC. The encoded protein is CSVRWTGEKTQYF.

This clonotype was seen ten or more times. V gene TRBV3-1 combines with J gene TRBJ2-6; D gene uncertain. Deletions cut 4 bases from V and 0 bases from J, with 10 bases between. Germline CDR1 and CDR2: LGHDT and YNNKEL (reference sequence). This CDR3 has 16 residues. CDR3 region: CASSRQDLSGANVLTF. CDR3 nucleotide sequence: TGTGCCAGCAGCCGTCAGGACCTCTCTGGGGCCAACGTCCTGACTTTC.

This clonotype was observed at least ten times. The CDR3 bases are TGCGCCAGCAGCTTGGGGGACAGGGCAACCCAGTACTTC. It translates to CASSLGDRATQYF. The chain links TRBV5-1 to TRBJ2-5, with 9 bases fitting TRBD1. The CDR3 extends over 13 amino acids. Per the germline V gene, CDR1 is SGHRS and CDR2 is YFSETQ. The V segment lost 0 bases and the J segment 8 bases; nucleotides outside the gene matches: 2.

This clonotype was seen ten or more times. This sequence joins TRBV27 and TRBJ2-7; possibly TRBD2 for D (6 bases). The CDR3 consists of 13 residues. Germline V CDR1 and CDR2: MNHEY, SMNVEV (reference sequence). Trimming pared 2 bases from V and 3 bases from J, leaving 8 bases between. The CDR3 protein is CASSLRGGYEQYF. The CDR3 DNA sequence: TGTGCCAGCAGTTTACGGGGAGGCTACGAGCAGTACTTC.

This clonotype was seen many times. The chain is built from TRBV6-5 and TRBJ1-3; D is perhaps TRBD1 (5 bases). The V gene lost 7 bases and the J gene lost 0 bases, with 13 bases spanning the gap. Germline CDR1 reads MNHEY; CDR2 reads SVGAGI. The CDR3 has 15 amino acids. The CDR3 sequence is CASTRGGLSGNTIYF. The CDR3 DNA reads TGTGCCAGCACTCGTGGGGGACTCTCTGGAAACACCATATATTTT.

A few counts support this clonotype. V is TRBV7-2 and J is TRBJ2-7, with D tentatively TRBD1 (6 bases). The germline gives CDR1 SGHTA, CDR2 FQGNSA. The CDR3 is 15 residues long. The V end lost 5 bases, the J end lost 4 bases, and 18 bases lay between the germline ends. This CDR3 is CASSPPVGAWYEQYF. The CDR3 DNA is TGTGCCAGCAGCCCCCCCGTGGGGGCATGGTACGAGCAGTACTTC.

This clonotype was seen repeatedly, ten times or more. The chain combines TRBV6-2 or TRBV6-3 with TRBJ2-1, with 7 bases that match TRBD1. CDR3 size: 12 residues. Trimming at V came to 8 bases and at J to 7 bases, leaving 5 bases not matched to a gene. The germline V gene encodes CDR1 MNHEY and CDR2 SVGEGT. The CDR3 coding sequence is TGTGCCAGCGGAACGACAGGGAATGAGCAGTTCTTC. Translated, it gives CASGTTGNEQFF.

This clonotype was detected many times. The chain joins TRBV5-1 to TRBJ2-1, with 8 bases identical to TRBD2. This CDR3 has 15 amino acids. Germline V lookup: CDR1 SGHRS, CDR2 YFSETQ. V was pared by 1 base and J by 9 bases, with 9 bases of the junction left unmatched. CDR3 protein: CASSLTSGREGEQFF. DNA for the CDR3: TGCGCCAGCAGCTTGACTAGCGGAAGAGAAGGTGAGCAGTTCTTC.

This clonotype has ten or more counts. CDR3 region: CASSLAGVGGELFF. In DNA form, the CDR3 reads TGTGCCAGCAGCCTAGCGGGGGTCGGCGGGGAGCTGTTTTTT. The chain is built from TRBV14 and TRBJ2-2; 9 bases agree with TRBD2. J lost 7 bases, V lost 4 bases, and 4 bases had no gene match. Per germline, CDR1 SGHDN and CDR2 FVKESK. The CDR3 has 14 amino acids.

This clonotype was counted at least ten times. The chain combines TRBV2 with TRBJ1-4, with D possibly being TRBD1 (5 bases). This CDR3 region has 16 residues. V was cut by 6 bases and J by 0 bases, with 14 bases left in between. Germline CDR1 reads SNHLY; CDR2 reads FYNNEI. The CDR3 region has the DNA TGTGCCAGCAGCGCGGACAACGCGGCAACTAATGAAAAACTGTTTTTT. Amino acid sequence: CASSADNAATNEKLFF.